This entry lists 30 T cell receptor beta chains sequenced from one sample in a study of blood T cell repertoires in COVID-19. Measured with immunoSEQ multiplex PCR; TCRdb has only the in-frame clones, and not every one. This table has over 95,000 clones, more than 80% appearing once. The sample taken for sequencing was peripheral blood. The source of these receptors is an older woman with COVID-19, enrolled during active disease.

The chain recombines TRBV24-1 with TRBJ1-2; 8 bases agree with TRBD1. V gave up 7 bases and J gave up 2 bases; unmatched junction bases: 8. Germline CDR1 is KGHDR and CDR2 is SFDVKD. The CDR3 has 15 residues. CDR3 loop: CATSHRQGKNYGYTF. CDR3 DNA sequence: TGTGCCACCAGCCACCGACAGGGGAAGAACTATGGCTACACCTTC.

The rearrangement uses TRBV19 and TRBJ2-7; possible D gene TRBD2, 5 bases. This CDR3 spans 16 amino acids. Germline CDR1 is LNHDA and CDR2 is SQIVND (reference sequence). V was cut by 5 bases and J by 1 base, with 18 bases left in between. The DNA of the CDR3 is TGTGCCAGTAGTTGGGCGGGCCAAAAAGTTTCCTACGAGCAGTACTTC. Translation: CASSWAGQKVSYEQYF.

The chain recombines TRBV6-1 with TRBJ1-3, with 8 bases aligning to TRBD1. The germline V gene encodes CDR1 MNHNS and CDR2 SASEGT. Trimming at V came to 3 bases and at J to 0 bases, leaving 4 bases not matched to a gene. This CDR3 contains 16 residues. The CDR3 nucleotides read TGTGCCAGCAGTGATCAAACAGGGGGCTCTGGAAACACCATATATTTT. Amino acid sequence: CASSDQTGGSGNTIYF.

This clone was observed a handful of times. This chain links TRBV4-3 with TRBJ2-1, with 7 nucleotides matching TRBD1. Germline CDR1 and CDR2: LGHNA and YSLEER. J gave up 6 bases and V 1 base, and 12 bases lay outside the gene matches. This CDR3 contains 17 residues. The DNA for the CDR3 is TGCGCCAGCAGCCAAGTTGTTACCAGGGGGTTGATCAATGAGCAGTTCTTC. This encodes CASSQVVTRGLINEQFF.

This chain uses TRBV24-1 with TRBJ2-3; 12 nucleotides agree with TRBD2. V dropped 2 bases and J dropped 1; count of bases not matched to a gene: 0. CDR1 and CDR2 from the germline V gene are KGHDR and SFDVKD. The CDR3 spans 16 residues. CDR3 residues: CATSDWTSGGTDTQYF. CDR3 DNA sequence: TGTGCCACCAGTGATTGGACTAGCGGGGGCACAGATACGCAGTATTTT.

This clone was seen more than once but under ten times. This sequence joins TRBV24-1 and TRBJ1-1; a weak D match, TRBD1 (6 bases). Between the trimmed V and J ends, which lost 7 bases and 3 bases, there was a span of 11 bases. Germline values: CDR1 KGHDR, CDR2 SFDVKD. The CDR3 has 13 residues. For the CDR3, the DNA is TGTGCCACCAGCACACAGGGTCACACTGAAGCTTTCTTT. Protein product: CATSTQGHTEAFF.

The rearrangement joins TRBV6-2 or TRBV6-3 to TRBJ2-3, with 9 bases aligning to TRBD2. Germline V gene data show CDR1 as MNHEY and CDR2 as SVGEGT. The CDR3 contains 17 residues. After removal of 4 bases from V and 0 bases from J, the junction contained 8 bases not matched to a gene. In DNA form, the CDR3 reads TGTGCCAGCAGTTCCCGGGAAGCGGGGGGAAGCACAGATACGCAGTATTTT. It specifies CASSSREAGGSTDTQYF.

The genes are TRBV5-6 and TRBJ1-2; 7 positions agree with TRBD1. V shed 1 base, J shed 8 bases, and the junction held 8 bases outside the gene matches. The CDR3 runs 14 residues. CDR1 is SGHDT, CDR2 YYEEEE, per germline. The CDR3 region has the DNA TGTGCCAGCAGCTTGATCCCGACAGGGATCGGCTACACCTTC. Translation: CASSLIPTGIGYTF.

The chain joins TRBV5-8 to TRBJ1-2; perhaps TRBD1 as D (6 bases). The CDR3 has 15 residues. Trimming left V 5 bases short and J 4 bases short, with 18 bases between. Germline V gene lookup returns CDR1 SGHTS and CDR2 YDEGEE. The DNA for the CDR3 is TGTGCCAGCAGGGAACCAGGGGACGGGGCCTATGGCTACACCTTC. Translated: CASREPGDGAYGYTF.

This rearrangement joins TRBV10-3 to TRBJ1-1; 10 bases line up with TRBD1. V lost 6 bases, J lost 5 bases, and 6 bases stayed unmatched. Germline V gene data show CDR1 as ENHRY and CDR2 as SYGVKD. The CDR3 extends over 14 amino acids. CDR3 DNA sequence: TGTGCCATCAGGGGACCGGGACAGGGGACTGAAGCTTTCTTT. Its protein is CAIRGPGQGTEAFF.

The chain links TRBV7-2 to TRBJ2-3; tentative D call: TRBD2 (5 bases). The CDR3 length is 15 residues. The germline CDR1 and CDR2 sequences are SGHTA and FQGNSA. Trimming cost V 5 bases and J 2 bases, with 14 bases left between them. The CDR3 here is CASSASRGSTDTQYF. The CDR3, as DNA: TGTGCCAGCAGCGCCTCCCGGGGATCCACAGATACGCAGTATTTT.

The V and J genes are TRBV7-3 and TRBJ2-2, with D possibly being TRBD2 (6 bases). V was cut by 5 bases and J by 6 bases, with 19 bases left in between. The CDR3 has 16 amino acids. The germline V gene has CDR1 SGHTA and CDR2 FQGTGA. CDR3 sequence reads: CASSPGDGWESGELFF. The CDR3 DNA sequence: TGTGCCAGCAGCCCGGGGGACGGCTGGGAATCCGGGGAGCTGTTTTTT.

Written as DNA, the CDR3 is TGCGCCAGCAGTGAACGGACAGGGGGCTACACTGAAGCTTTCTTT. Translating gives CASSERTGGYTEAFF. The rearrangement uses TRBV10-1 and TRBJ1-1, with TRBD1 matching 11 bases. With V trimmed by 3 bases and J by 3 bases, 3 bases remained unmatched. CDR3 length: 15 amino acids. Per germline, CDR1 WNHNN and CDR2 SYGVQD (reference sequence).

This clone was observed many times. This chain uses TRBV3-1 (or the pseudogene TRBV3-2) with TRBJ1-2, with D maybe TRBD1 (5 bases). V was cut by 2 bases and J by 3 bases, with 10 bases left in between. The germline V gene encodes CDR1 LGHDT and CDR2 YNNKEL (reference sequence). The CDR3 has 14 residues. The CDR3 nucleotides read TGTGCCAGCAGCCAAAGAGCAGGGTACTATGGCTACACCTTC. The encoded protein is CASSQRAGYYGYTF.

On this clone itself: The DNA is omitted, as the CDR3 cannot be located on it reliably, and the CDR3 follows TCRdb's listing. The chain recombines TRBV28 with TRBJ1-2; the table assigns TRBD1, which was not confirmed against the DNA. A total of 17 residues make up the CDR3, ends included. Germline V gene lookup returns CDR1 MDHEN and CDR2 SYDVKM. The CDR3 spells CASSSSSPRQGPYGYTF.

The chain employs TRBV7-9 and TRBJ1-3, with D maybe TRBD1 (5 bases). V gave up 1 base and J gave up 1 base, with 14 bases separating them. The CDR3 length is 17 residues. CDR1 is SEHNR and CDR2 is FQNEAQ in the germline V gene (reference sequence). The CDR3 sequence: CASSLGRGPFSGNTIYF. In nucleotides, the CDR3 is TGTGCCAGCAGCTTAGGGAGGGGCCCCTTTTCTGGAAACACCATATATTTT.

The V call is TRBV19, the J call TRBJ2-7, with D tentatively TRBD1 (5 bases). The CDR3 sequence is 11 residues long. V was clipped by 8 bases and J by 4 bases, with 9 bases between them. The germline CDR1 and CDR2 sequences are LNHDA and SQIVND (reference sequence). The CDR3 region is CASGSGYEQYF. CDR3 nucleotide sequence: TGTGCCAGTGGGTCAGGGTACGAGCAGTACTTC.

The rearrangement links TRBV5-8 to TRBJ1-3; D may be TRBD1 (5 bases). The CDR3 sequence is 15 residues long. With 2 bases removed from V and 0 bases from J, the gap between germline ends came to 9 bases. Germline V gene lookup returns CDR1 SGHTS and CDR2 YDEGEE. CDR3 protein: CASSFDRSSGNTIYF. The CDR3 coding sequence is TGTGCCAGCAGCTTCGACAGAAGCTCTGGAAACACCATATATTTT. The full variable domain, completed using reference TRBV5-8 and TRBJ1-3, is EAGVTQSPTHLIKTRGQQATLRCSPISGHTSVYWYQQALGLGLQFLLWYDEGEERNRGNFPPRFSGRQFPNYSSELNVNALELEDSALYLCASSFDRSSGNTIYFGEGSWLTVV.

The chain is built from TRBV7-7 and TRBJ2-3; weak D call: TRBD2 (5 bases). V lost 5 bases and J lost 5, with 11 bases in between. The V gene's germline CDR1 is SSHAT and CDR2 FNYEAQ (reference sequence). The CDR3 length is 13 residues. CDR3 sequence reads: CASSRNGEDTQYF. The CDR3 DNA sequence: TGTGCCAGCAGCCGGAACGGGGAAGATACGCAGTATTTT.

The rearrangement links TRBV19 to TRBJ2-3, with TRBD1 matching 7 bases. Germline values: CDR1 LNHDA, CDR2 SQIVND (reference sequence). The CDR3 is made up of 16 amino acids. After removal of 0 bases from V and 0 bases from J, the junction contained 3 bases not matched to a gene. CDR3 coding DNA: TGTGCCAGTAGTATAGAAAGCAGGGGGAGCACAGATACGCAGTATTTT. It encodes CASSIESRGSTDTQYF.

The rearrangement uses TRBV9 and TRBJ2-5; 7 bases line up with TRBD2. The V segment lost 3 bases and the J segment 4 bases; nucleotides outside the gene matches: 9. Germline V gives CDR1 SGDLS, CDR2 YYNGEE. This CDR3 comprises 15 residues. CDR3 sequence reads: CASSAPGTTSETQYF. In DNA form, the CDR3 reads TGTGCCAGCAGCGCACCCGGGACTACTTCAGAGACCCAGTACTTC.

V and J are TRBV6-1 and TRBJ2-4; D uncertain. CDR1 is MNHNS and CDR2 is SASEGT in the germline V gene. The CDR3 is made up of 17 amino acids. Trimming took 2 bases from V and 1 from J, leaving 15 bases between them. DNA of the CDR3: TGTGCCAGCAGTGAATTGTCAGTTATATATGCCAAAAACATTCAGTACTTC. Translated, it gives CASSELSVIYAKNIQYF.

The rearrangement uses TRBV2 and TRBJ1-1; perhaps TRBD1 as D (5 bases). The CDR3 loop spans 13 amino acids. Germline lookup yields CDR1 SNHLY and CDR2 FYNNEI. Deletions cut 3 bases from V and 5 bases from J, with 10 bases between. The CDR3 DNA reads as TGTGCCAGCAGTGACCACGGGGGAACTGAAGCTTTCTTT. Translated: CASSDHGGTEAFF. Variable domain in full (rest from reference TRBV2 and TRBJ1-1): EPEVTQTPSHQVTQMGQEVILRCVPISNHLYFYWYRQILGQKVEFLVSFYNNEISEKSEIFDDQFSVERPDGSNFTLKIRSTKLEDSAMYFCASSDHGGTEAFFGQGTRLTVV.

For the CDR3, the DNA is TGTGCCATCGGGACAGGGAAATCTACCTACGAGCAGTACTTC. Translated: CAIGTGKSTYEQYF. The chain joins TRBV10-3 to TRBJ2-7, with 9 bases matching TRBD1. Per the germline V gene, CDR1 is ENHRY and CDR2 is SYGVKD. The CDR3 covers 14 residues. V dropped 8 bases and J dropped 2; count of bases not matched to a gene: 7.

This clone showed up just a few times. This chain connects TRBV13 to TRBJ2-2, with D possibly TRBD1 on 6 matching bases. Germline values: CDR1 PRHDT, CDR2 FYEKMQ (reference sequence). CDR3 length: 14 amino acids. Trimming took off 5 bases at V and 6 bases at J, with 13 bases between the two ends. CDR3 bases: TGTGCCAGCAGCCATCGAGAGGGGGCCGGGGAGCTGTTTTTT. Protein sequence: CASSHREGAGELFF.

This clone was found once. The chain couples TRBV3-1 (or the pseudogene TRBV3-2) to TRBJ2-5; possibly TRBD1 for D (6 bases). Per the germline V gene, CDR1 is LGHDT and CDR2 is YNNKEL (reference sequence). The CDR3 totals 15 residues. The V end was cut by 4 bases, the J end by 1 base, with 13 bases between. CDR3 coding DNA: TGTGCCAGCAGCCCAACGCCGGACAGCCAAGAGACCCAGTACTTC. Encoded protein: CASSPTPDSQETQYF.

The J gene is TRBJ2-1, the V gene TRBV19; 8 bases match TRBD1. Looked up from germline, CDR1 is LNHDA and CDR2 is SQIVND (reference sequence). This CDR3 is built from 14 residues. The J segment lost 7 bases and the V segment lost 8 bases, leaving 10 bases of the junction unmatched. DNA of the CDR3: TGTGCCAGTGACCGACAGGGGACCCCTAATGAGCAGTTCTTC. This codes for CASDRQGTPNEQFF.

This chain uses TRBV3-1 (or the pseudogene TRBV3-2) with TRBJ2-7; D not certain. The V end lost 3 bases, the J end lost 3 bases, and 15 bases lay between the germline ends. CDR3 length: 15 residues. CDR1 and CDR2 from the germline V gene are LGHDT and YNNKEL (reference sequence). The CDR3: CASSQPTLLGYEQYF. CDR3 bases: TGTGCCAGCAGCCAGCCCACCCTCCTCGGCTACGAGCAGTACTTC.

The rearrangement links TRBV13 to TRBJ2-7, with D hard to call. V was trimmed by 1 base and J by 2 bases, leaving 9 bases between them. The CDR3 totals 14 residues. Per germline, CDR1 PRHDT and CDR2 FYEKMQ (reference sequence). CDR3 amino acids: CASSLDRTTYEQYF. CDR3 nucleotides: TGTGCCAGCAGCTTAGATAGAACCACCTACGAGCAGTACTTC.

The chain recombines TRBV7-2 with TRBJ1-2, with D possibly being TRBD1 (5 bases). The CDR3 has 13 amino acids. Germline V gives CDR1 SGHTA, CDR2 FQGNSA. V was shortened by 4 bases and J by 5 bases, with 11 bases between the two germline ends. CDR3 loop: CASSSAGNYGYTF. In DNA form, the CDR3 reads TGTGCCAGCAGCTCTGCAGGGAATTATGGCTACACCTTC.